The clone carrying this T cell receptor beta chain has more than one count but fewer than ten. The source of the sample is a study of patients and donors after allogeneic stem cell transplantation. Using its own MiXCR run on the RT-PCR reads, TCRdb lists one record per CDR3 protein. The profile shows fewer than 500,000 distinct CDR3 sequences, around 16% of them singletons. CDR3 length: 15 amino acids. V trimming: 4 bases; J trimming: 2 bases; junction bases outside the gene matches: 6. In germline, CDR1 is SNHLY, CDR2 FYNNEI. This chain uses TRBV2 with TRBJ2-3; 7 nucleotides align to TRBD1. The sample taken for sequencing was blood, either unsorted or a sorted T cell fraction (not recorded which). The sequence came from a human donor who was either an allogeneic HSCT recipient or a stem cell or donor lymphocyte infusion donor (not recorded which). It is not recorded whose cells these are; they may come from a transplant donor. Here the CDR3 reads CASSAGDSSTDTQYF. The DNA of the CDR3 is TGTGCCAGCAGTGCTGGGGACAGTTCCACAGATACGCAGTATTTT.